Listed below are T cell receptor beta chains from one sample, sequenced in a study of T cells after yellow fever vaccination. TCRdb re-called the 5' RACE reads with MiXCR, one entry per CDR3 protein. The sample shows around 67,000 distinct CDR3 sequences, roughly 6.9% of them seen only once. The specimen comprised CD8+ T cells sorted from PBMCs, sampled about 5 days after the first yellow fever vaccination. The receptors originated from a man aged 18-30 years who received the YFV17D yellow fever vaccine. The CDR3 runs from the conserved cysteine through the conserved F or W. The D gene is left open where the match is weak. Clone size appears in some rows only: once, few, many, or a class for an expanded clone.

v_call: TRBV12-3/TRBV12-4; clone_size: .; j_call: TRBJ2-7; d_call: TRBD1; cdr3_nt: TGTGCCAGCAGTAACCGGGACAGGGGTACGGGGGGCGAGCAGTACTTC; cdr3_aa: CASSNRDRGTGGEQYF
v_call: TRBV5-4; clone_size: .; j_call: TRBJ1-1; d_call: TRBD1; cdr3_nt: TGTGCCAGCAGCTGGGGACAGGGGAGGAACACTGAAGCTTTCTTT; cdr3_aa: CASSWGQGRNTEAFF
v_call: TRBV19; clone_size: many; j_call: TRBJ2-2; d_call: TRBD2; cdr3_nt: TGTGCCAGTAGTCCGGCGCGGGGGAAAGGGGAGCTGTTTTTT; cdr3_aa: CASSPARGKGELFF
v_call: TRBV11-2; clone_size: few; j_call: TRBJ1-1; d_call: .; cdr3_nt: TGTGCCAGCAGCTTACAGGCGAGTGAAGCTTTCTTT; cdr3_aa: CASSLQASEAFF
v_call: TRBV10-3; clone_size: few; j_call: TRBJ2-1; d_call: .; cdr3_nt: TGTGCCATCAGGAGGGAAGGCAATGAGCAGTTCTTC; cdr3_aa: CAIRREGNEQFF
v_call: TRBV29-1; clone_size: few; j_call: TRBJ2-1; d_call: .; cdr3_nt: TGCAGCGTTCGACCCTTGGTTCGGGGTGATGAGCAGTTCTTC; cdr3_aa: CSVRPLVRGDEQFF
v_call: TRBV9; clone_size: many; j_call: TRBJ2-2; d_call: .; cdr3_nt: TGTGCCAGCAGCGTAGGTGACGTCCGGAACACCGGGGAGCTGTTTTTT; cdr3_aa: CASSVGDVRNTGELFF
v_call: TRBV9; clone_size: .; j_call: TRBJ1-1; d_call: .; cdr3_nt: TGTGCCAGCAGTCGAGGGGGGGGGAGTAACACTGAAGCTTTCTTT; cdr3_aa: CASSRGGGSNTEAFF
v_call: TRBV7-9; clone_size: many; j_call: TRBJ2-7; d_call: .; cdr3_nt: TGTGCCAGCAGCCACCCCGAACAGGGATCCTACGAGCAGTACTTC; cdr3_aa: CASSHPEQGSYEQYF
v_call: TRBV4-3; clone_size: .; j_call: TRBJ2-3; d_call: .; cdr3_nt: TGCGCCAGCCGCCAAGATGGGACGGGGGGCCGAGATACGCAGTATTTT; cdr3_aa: CASRQDGTGGRDTQYF
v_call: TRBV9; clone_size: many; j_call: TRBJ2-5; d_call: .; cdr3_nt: TGTGCCAGCAGCCGACACCGGTCCCAAGAGACCCAGTACTTC; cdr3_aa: CASSRHRSQETQYF
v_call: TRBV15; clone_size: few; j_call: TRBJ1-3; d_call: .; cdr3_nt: TGTGCCACCAGCAGAGATCGTAGGGGGTCTGGAAACACCATATATTTT; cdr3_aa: CATSRDRRGSGNTIYF
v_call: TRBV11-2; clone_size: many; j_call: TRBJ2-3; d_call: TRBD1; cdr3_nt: TGTGCCAGCAGCTTAGTGGTCAGGGGGCGTTGGGTTTTAGATACGCAGTATTTT; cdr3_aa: CASSLVVRGRWVLDTQYF
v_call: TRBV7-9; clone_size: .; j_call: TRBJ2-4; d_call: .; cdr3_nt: TGTGCCAGCAGCTCTCCGAGAGGTCCGGCTCAGTACTTC; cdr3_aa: CASSSPRGPAQYF
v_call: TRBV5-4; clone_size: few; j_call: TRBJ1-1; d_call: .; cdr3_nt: TGTGCCAGCATCTTAAAACAGGGTGGGACGACTGAAGCTTTCTTT; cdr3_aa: CASILKQGGTTEAFF
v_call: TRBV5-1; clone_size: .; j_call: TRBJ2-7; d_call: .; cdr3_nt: TGCGCCAGCAGCCCCTACCGGACAGCCTCCTACGAGCAGTACTTC; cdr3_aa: CASSPYRTASYEQYF
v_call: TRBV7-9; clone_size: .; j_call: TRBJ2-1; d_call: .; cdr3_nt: TGTGCCAGCAGACTTGGGCGGAATGAGCAGTTCTTC; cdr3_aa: CASRLGRNEQFF
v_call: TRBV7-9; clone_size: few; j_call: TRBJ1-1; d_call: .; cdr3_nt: TGTGCCAGCAGCCTGCCCCTCCGGCTTAACACTGAAGCTTTCTTT; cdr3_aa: CASSLPLRLNTEAFF
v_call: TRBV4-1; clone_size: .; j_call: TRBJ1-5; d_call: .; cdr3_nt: TGCGCCAGCAGCCAAGATTGGAGGTCAAGTCAGCCCCAGCATTTT; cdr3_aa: CASSQDWRSSQPQHF
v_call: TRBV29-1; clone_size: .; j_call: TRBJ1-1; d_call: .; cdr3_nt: TGCAGCGTTGAATCGGGATTGAACACTGAAGCTTTCTTT; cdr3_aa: CSVESGLNTEAFF
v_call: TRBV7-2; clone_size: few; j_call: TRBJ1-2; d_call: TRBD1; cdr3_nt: TGTGCCAGCAGCTTAGAAGGGGGCCCGGGGTATGGCTACACCTTC; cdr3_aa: CASSLEGGPGYGYTF
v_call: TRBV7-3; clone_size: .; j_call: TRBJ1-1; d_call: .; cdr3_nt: TGTGCCAGCAGCCGTGTAGGGACCACTGAAGCTTTCTTT; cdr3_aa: CASSRVGTTEAFF
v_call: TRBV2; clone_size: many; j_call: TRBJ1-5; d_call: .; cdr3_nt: TGTGCCAGCAGTGAACGGACAGACAATCAGCCCCAGCATTTT; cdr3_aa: CASSERTDNQPQHF
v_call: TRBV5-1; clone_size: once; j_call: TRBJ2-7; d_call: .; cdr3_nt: TGCGCCAGCAGCCTGACAGTAGACCCTTCCTACGAGCAGTACTTC; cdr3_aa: CASSLTVDPSYEQYF
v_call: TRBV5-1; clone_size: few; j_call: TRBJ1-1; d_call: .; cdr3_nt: TGCGCCAGCAGCTACCGAGGGGAGAACACTGAAGCTTTCTTT; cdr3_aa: CASSYRGENTEAFF
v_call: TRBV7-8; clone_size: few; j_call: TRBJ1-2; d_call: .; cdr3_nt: TGTGCCAGCAGCCCCCCAGGCTCCAGCTATGGCTACACCTTC; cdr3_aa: CASSPPGSSYGYTF
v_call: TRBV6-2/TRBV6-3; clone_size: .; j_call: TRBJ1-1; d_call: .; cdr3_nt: TGTGCCAGCAGTTCGTTGGGGGGCACTGAAGCTTTCTTT; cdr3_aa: CASSSLGGTEAFF
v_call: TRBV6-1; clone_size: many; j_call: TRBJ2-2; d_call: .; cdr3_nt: TGTGCCAGCAGAGTTTCCGACGGGAACACCGGGGAGCTGTTTTTT; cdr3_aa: CASRVSDGNTGELFF
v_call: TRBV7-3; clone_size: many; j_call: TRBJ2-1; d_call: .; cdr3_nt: TGTGCCAGCAGCCCGTCCGCGGGGCTTGAGCAGTTCTTC; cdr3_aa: CASSPSAGLEQFF
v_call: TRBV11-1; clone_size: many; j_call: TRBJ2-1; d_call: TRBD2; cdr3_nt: TGTGCCAGCAGCCCTGGTCGGGGGGGCGGGTCTGGCTACAATGAGCAGTTCTTC; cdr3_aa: CASSPGRGGGSGYNEQFF
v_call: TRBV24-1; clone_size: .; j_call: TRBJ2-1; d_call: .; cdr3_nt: TGTGCCACGCGGTCGGCAGGGGACAATGAGCAGTTCTTC; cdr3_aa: CATRSAGDNEQFF
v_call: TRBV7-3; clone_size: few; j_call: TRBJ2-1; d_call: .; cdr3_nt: TGTGCCAGCAGCTTTAGGACGAACCCCCCCTACAATGAGCAGTTCTTC; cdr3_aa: CASSFRTNPPYNEQFF
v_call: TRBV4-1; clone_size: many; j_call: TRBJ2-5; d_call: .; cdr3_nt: TGCGCCAGCAGCCAAGATCTCGCGGGGAAAACGGAGACCCAGTACTTC; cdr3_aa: CASSQDLAGKTETQYF
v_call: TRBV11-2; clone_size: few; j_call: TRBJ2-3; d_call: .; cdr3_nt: TGTGCCAGCAGCTTAGGTCAAGTATACGGTTGGAGCACAGATACGCAGTATTTT; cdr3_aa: CASSLGQVYGWSTDTQYF
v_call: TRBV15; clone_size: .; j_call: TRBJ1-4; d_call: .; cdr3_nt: TGTGCCACCAGCAGAGATTTGCCGGCCGCAACTAATGAAAAACTGTTTTTT; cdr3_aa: CATSRDLPAATNEKLFF
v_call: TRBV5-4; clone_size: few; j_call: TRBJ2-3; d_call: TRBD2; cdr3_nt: TGTGCCAGCGGGGAGCGGGGGGCCACAGATACGCAGTATTTT; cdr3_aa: CASGERGATDTQYF
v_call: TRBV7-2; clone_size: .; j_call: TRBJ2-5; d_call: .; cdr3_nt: TGTGCCAGCAGCTTTGGGACCCTTGGGGGTGCAGAGACCCAGTACTTC; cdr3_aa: CASSFGTLGGAETQYF
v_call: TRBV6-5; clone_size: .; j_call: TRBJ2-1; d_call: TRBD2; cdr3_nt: TGTGCCAGCAGCTATTCTCTAGCGGGGAGCTCCTACAATGAGCAGTTCTTC; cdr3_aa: CASSYSLAGSSYNEQFF
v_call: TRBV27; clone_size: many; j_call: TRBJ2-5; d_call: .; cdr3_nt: TGTGCCAGCAGTGACCAGGAACAACAGGGTTGGGAGACCCAGTACTTC; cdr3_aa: CASSDQEQQGWETQYF
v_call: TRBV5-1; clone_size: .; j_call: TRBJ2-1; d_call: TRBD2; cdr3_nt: TGCGCCAGCAGCTTGGCCGGAGCGGGGGGGAACAATGAGCAGTTCTTC; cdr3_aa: CASSLAGAGGNNEQFF
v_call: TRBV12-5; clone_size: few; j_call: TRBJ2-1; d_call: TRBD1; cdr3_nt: TGTAAAAGTGGGACAGGGGCCTACAATGAGCAGTTCTTC; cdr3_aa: CKSGTGAYNEQFF
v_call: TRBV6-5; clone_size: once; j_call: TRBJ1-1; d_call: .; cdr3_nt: TGTGCCAGCAGTTACGAGGCAGGGGATCGATACACTGAAGCTTTCTTT; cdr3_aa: CASSYEAGDRYTEAFF
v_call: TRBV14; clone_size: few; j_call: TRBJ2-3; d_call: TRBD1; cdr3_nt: TGTGCCAGCAGCCAATGGGGGACAGAGGGCAGTACGCAGTATTTT; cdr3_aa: CASSQWGTEGSTQYF
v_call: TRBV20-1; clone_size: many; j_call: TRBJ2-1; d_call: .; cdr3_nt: TGCAGTGCCGAAGAGGGACTTAATAATGAGCAGTTCTTC; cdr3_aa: CSAEEGLNNEQFF
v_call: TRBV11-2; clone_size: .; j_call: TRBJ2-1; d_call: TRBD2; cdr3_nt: TGTGCCAGCAGCCCACCACTAGCGTATGAGCAGTTCTTC; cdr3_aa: CASSPPLAYEQFF
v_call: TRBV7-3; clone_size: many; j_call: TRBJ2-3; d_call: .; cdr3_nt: TGTGCCAGCAGCTTAACGCCGAAGAAGGACACAGATACGCAGTATTTT; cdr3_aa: CASSLTPKKDTDTQYF
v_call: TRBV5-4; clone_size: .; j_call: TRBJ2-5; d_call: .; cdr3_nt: TGTGCCAGCAGCTTAGGACAAGAGTCCCAGTACTTC; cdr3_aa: CASSLGQESQYF
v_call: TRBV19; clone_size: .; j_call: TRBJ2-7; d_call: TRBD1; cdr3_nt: TGTGCCAGTAGTTTCCGGGACAGCGAATCCTACGAGCAGTACTTC; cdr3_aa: CASSFRDSESYEQYF
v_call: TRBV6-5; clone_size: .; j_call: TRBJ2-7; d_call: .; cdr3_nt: TGTGCCAGCAGTTATGGGGGCACGTTGGAGGGTAGGACCTACGAGCAGTACTTC; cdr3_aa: CASSYGGTLEGRTYEQYF
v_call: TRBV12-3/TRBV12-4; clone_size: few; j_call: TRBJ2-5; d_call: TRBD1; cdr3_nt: TGTGCCAGCAGAACTAAACAGGGGTTGGAAGAGACCCAGTACTTC; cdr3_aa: CASRTKQGLEETQYF
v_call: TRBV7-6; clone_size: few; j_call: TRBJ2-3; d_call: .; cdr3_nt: TGTGCCAGCGCTTCGGGGTGGGGCACAGATACGCAGTATTTT; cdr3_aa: CASASGWGTDTQYF
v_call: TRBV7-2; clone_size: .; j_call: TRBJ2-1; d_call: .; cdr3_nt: TGTGCCAGCAGGATGATCGGGGGCAATGAGCAGTTCTTC; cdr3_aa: CASRMIGGNEQFF
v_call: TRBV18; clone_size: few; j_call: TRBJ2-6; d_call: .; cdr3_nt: TGTGCCAGCTCACCCAAGGGTCGGGGAGCTGGGGCCAACGTCCTGACTTTC; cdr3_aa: CASSPKGRGAGANVLTF
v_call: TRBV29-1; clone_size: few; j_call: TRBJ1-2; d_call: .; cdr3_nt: TGCAGCGTTGAAGATTGGGAAGGGGATGGCTACACCTTC; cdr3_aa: CSVEDWEGDGYTF
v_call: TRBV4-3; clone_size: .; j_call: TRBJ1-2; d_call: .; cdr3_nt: TGCGCCAGCAGCCAAGAGGTTACAGCATATGGCTACACCTTC; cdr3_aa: CASSQEVTAYGYTF
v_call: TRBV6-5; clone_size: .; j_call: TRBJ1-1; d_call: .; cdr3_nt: TGTGCCAGCAGTTACTCGAGGCAGCACACTGAAGCTTTCTTT; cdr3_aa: CASSYSRQHTEAFF
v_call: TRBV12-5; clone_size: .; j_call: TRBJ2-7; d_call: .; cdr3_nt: TGTGCTAGTGGTTTGTGTGCGATCGAGCAGTACTTC; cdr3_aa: CASGLCAIEQYF
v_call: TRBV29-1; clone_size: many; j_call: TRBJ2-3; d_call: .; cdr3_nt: TGCAGCGTTGAGAGCCCCCGCGGGGCTTCCTTAACAGATACGCAGTATTTT; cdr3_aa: CSVESPRGASLTDTQYF
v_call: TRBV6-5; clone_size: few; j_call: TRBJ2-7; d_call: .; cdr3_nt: TGTGCCAGCAGTTACTCTCCGGGCTTCTCCTACGAGCAGTACTTC; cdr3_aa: CASSYSPGFSYEQYF